Reported below is one TCR beta chain. CDR3 length: 15 amino acids. Germline-derived CDR1 and CDR2 are SGHAT and FQNNGV. V shed 4 bases, J shed 7 bases, and the junction held 10 bases outside the gene matches. Original processing methods: Cell counts per sample came from amplifying reference gene primers. Libraries were prepared by immunoSEQ multiplex PCR; TCRdb keeps only in-frame clonotypes and omits some of them. D and trimming come from the DNA, and the V and J calls and clone size come from that table. The sample lists 110,000 to 150,000 clones; roughly three quarters were seen once. This specimen comes from a study of blood T cell repertoires in COVID-19. Study in general: Researchers got acute and convalescent COVID-19 samples from the United States, Italy and Spain. The cDNA or gDNA used as material had been derived from T cells, B-cell-depleted T cells, or PBMCs.

Sequencing was carried out using peripheral blood. This chain joins TRBV11-2 and TRBJ2-7; TRBD2 matches at 10 bases. The sequence derives from a man aged 45-65 years with active or convalescent COVID-19. CDR3 nucleotides: TGTGCCAGCAGCTGGGGGACTAGCGAGGTCGGGGAGCAGTACTTC. Encoded protein: CASSWGTSEVGEQYF.